The 20 T cell receptor beta chains reported below all come from one sample, sequenced in a study of T cells in Graves' hyperthyroidism and ophthalmopathy. RNA transcripts yielded amplified TCR beta CDR3 regions. The TCR CDR3 first-round RT-PCR relied on the HTBI primer set. Each CDR3 protein is one row after TCRdb ran MiXCR on the multiplex PCR reads. The profile covers about 720,000 distinct CDR3 sequences, with roughly 15% appearing a single time and under 9.5% taken by the ten largest. The sequenced sample consisted of blood. The receptors were gathered from a man aged 18-30 years with Graves' hyperthyroidism.

This clonotype was observed a few times. This chain connects TRBV4-3 to TRBJ2-5, with D perhaps matching TRBD1 or TRBD2 (5 bases each). Trimming took 2 bases from V and 2 from J, leaving 12 bases between them. The germline gives CDR1 LGHNA, CDR2 YSLEER. The CDR3 contains 15 residues. The chain's CDR3 is CASSQSRGRQETQYF. The CDR3, as DNA: TGCGCCAGCAGCCAATCACGGGGACGACAAGAGACCCAGTACTTC.

The rearrangement joins TRBV6-6 to TRBJ2-1; TRBD2 matches 11 bases. CDR3 size: 22 residues. Per germline, CDR1 MNHNY and CDR2 SVGAGI (reference sequence). With 2 bases clipped from V and 3 bases from J, the junction kept 21 bases outside the gene matches. CDR3 in DNA: TGTGCCAGCAGTTACCCCCTTGACAGGGGTGGTCTAGCGGGAGGTTACTACAATGAGCAGTTCTTC. Amino acids: CASSYPLDRGGLAGGYYNEQFF.

This chain uses TRBV13 with TRBJ1-1, with 7 nucleotides matching TRBD1. This CDR3 contains 15 residues. The germline gives CDR1 PRHDT, CDR2 FYEKMQ (reference sequence). Trimming took 5 bases from V and 0 from J; bases not matched to a gene: 6. CDR3 sequence (DNA): TGTGCCAGCAGCGTTAGGGACAGTTTGAACACTGAAGCTTTCTTT. Its translation: CASSVRDSLNTEAFF.

This clonotype was counted between two and nine times. The chain uses TRBV2 and TRBJ1-5; a weak D match, TRBD1 (5 bases). V lost 5 bases to trimming and J lost 0 bases, with 14 bases between them. CDR1 and CDR2 from the germline V gene are SNHLY and FYNNEI. This CDR3 has 16 amino acids. The CDR3 nucleotides read TGTGCCAGCAGTCCGGGACTCCTATATAGCAATCAGCCCCAGCATTTT. This sequence encodes CASSPGLLYSNQPQHF.

The chain is built from TRBV30 and TRBJ2-3; TRBD1 matches 7 bases. Per germline, CDR1 GTSNPN and CDR2 SVGIG (reference sequence). Losses at the gene ends were 2 bases for V and 1 base for J; bases not matched to a gene: 3. The CDR3 has 14 residues. The CDR3 nucleotides read TGTGCCTGGAGTAGACAGGGAGGCACAGATACGCAGTATTTT. Translating it yields CAWSRQGGTDTQYF.

The gene calls are TRBV2 and TRBJ1-5; the D is unclear. Germline CDR1 is SNHLY and CDR2 is FYNNEI. The CDR3 totals 14 residues. V lost 6 bases, J lost 8 bases, and 17 bases lay in between. CDR3 region: CASRELGWIKPQHF. The CDR3 DNA reads TGTGCCAGCAGAGAATTGGGATGGATAAAGCCCCAGCATTTT.

The sample holds many counts of this clonotype. The CDR3 loop reads CASSYSQGDVETQYF. The CDR3 DNA reads as TGTGCCAGCAGTTACTCGCAGGGTGACGTAGAGACCCAGTACTTC. The rearrangement uses TRBV6-5 and TRBJ2-5; D possibly corresponds to TRBD1 (5 bases). Germline assignment: CDR1 MNHEY and CDR2 SVGAGI. The length of the CDR3 is 15 residues. Between the trimmed V and J ends, which lost 0 bases and 4 bases, there was a span of 12 bases.

This clonotype came up many times. This chain connects TRBV7-2 to TRBJ2-5, with D perhaps TRBD1 or TRBD2 (6 bases each). Looked up from germline, CDR1 is SGHTA and CDR2 is FQGNSA. This CDR3 spans 15 amino acids. Trimming cost V 1 base and J 4 bases, with 13 bases left between them. As DNA, the CDR3 is TGTGCCAGCAGCTTAGGTCCGGGGGCTGGAGAGACCCAGTACTTC. It yields the protein CASSLGPGAGETQYF.

This clonotype was seen more than once but under ten times. This sequence joins TRBV19 and TRBJ2-3; D is ambiguous. V lost 7 bases to trimming and J lost 4 bases, with 18 bases between them. Germline assignment: CDR1 LNHDA and CDR2 SQIVND (reference sequence). CDR3 length: 15 residues. DNA of the CDR3: TGTGCCAGTACCCCGCGAGGAGCCGGCTCAGATACGCAGTATTTT. This codes for CASTPRGAGSDTQYF.

This clonotype was counted many times. The genes are TRBV3-1 and TRBJ1-6; 7 nucleotides align to TRBD1. Germline CDR1 LGHDT, CDR2 YNNKEL (reference sequence). The CDR3 length is 14 residues. V shed 1 base, J shed 10 bases, and the junction held 4 bases outside the gene matches. The CDR3 protein is CASSQGQGLSPLHF. Written as DNA, the CDR3 is TGTGCCAGCAGCCAAGGACAGGGACTCTCACCCCTCCACTTT.

The chain couples TRBV11-3 to TRBJ2-5; D might be TRBD1 (5 bases). Trimming cost V 2 bases and J 4 bases, with 29 bases left between them. Germline lookup yields CDR1 SGHNT and CDR2 YENEEA. The CDR3 extends over 20 amino acids. The CDR3 coding sequence is TGTGCCAGCAGCTTATCGTGGCCCTCGGCTGACGGACACGTGCGAGAGACCCAGTACTTC. Its protein product is CASSLSWPSADGHVRETQYF.

Worth noting for this clonotype: One base away lies a much larger clone, so this may be a sequencing read error. The rearrangement joins TRBV28 to TRBJ2-7; TRBD1 might be the D (6 bases). V was trimmed by 1 base and J by 4 bases, leaving 14 bases between them. The CDR3 covers 15 residues. Looked up from germline, CDR1 is MDHEN and CDR2 is SYDVKM. The CDR3 spells CASSLFGGHEYEQYF. The CDR3 DNA is TGTGCCAGCAGTTTATTTGGGGGCCATGAATACGAGCAGTACTTC.

This clonotype was recorded at least ten times. The V gene is TRBV4-1, the J gene TRBJ2-7; D remains ambiguous. The CDR3 spans 13 residues. The V end was cut by 1 base, the J end by 3 bases, with 7 bases between. CDR1 and CDR2 (germline): MGHRA, YSYEKL. CDR3 coding DNA: TGCGCCAGCAGCCAAGGGGTAGTCTACGAGCAGTACTTC. This translates into CASSQGVVYEQYF.

This clonotype occurred many times. The rearrangement uses TRBV2 and TRBJ2-4, with D perhaps assigned TRBD1 or TRBD2 (5 bases each). V was pared by 2 bases and J by 3 bases, with 8 bases between. The CDR3 has 14 residues. Germline V CDR1 and CDR2: SNHLY, FYNNEI. The chain's CDR3 is CASSERGDKNIQYF. In DNA, the CDR3 is TGTGCCAGCAGTGAACGAGGGGACAAAAACATTCAGTACTTC.

The chain has TRBV5-1 and TRBJ2-1; 12 bases match TRBD1. J lost 7 bases, V lost 1 base, and 6 bases had no gene match. The CDR3 length is 16 residues. Germline V gene data show CDR1 as SGHRS and CDR2 as YFSETQ. The CDR3, as DNA: TGCGCCAGCAGCTTGAATGTGGGACAGGGGGCGAATGAGCAGTTCTTC. Translation gives CASSLNVGQGANEQFF. The full variable domain, rest sourced from reference TRBV5-1 and TRBJ2-1, is KAGVTQTPRYLIKTRGQQVTLSCSPISGHRSVSWYQQTPGQGLQFLFEYFSETQRNKGNFPGRFSGRQFSNSRSEMNVSTLELGDSALYLCASSLNVGQGANEQFFGPGTRLTVL.

This clonotype occurred a few times. The chain recombines TRBV7-2 with TRBJ1-2; a weak D match, TRBD1 (5 bases). Germline CDR1 and CDR2: SGHTA and FQGNSA. The CDR3 sequence is 15 residues long. V lost 5 bases and J lost 4, with 17 bases in between. Here the CDR3 DNA reads TGTGCCAGCAGCATAGGACATCCAGGGATCTATGGCTACACCTTC. It codes for CASSIGHPGIYGYTF.

This clonotype was found a few times. V is TRBV9 and J is TRBJ2-5; TRBD2 agrees at 7 bases. Germline values: CDR1 SGDLS, CDR2 YYNGEE. V lost 0 bases, J lost 5 bases, and 10 bases stayed unmatched. The CDR3 runs to 16 residues. CDR3 in amino acids: CASSVAQRGPRETQYF. The CDR3 DNA follows: TGTGCCAGCAGCGTAGCCCAGCGGGGCCCCCGTGAGACCCAGTACTTC.

The table lists this clonotype with many counts. The gene calls are TRBV6-2 or TRBV6-3 and TRBJ2-3; D uncertain. Looked up from germline, CDR1 is MNHEY and CDR2 is SVGEGT. Trimming took off 3 bases at V and 2 bases at J, with 12 bases between the two ends. This CDR3 region has 15 residues. CDR3 sequence (DNA): TGTGCCAGCAGTTATGTCGTGGCGTTCACAGATACGCAGTATTTT. Protein product: CASSYVVAFTDTQYF.

This clonotype was detected a few times. The CDR3 here is CSAREREGTEAFF. In DNA, the CDR3 is TGCAGTGCTAGGGAGAGGGAAGGGACTGAAGCTTTCTTT. The V call is TRBV20-1, the J call TRBJ1-1; D is uncertain. The V gene's germline CDR1 is DFQATT and CDR2 SNEGSKA (reference sequence). V was shortened by 3 bases and J by 5 bases, with 13 bases between the two germline ends. CDR3 length: 13 amino acids.

This clonotype was seen ten or more times. V gene TRBV11-3 combines with J gene TRBJ1-1; D may be TRBD1 (5 bases). Germline V gene lookup returns CDR1 SGHNT and CDR2 YENEEA. V shed 4 bases and J shed 4 bases, with 10 bases lying between them. This CDR3 spans 13 amino acids. The CDR3 DNA sequence: TGTGCCAGCAGCTCCAGGGAACGCACTGAAGCTTTCTTT. This gives the protein CASSSRERTEAFF.